Listed below are T cell receptor beta chains from one sample, sequenced in a study of CD8+CD57+ T cells in acquired aplastic anemia. TCRdb analysed the reads with MiXCR anew, one entry per CDR3 protein. The data show around 430,000 distinct CDR3 sequences, 25% to 40% seen once. Source material: sorted CD4+, CD8+, or CD8+CD57+ T cells (not recorded which) from PBMCs. Every receptor here comes from a human donor with aplastic anemia. Each CDR3 is given with its conserved first and last residue. Each record gives: clone size, V gene, D gene, J gene, CDR3 DNA, CDR3 protein. A D gene is named only where the DNA matches it firmly. Part of the rows lack a size; the others show once, few, many or a class for expanded clones.

>NA|TRBV14|NA|TRBJ2-2
TGTGCCAGCAGCCAAGATTTCACCGGGGAGCTGTTTTTT
CASSQDFTGELFF
>NA|TRBV7-9|NA|TRBJ2-3
TGTGCCAGCAGCCCCGACTGGGGTGCAGATACGCAGTATTTT
CASSPDWGADTQYF
>few|TRBV20-1|NA|TRBJ2-7
TGCAGTGCTAGAGATCAGGAGGGATCAGGGGGCTACGAGCAGTACTTC
CSARDQEGSGGYEQYF
>many|TRBV19|TRBD1|TRBJ1-2
TGTGCCAGTAGTAAATCCCCGGGGACAGGGCATGGCTACACCTTC
CASSKSPGTGHGYTF
>many|TRBV7-6|TRBD1|TRBJ2-7
TGTGCCAGCAGCCCTCGGACAGGGGAAGAGCAGTACTTC
CASSPRTGEEQYF
>NA|TRBV30|NA|TRBJ1-4
TGTGCCTGGAGTGTATTTCAAGGGTGGGATGAAAAACTGTTTTTT
CAWSVFQGWDEKLFF
>NA|TRBV4-2|TRBD2|TRBJ2-1
TGTGCCAGCAGCCAAGAACGTAGCGGGAGGCACAATGAGCAGTTCTTC
CASSQERSGRHNEQFF
>NA|TRBV2|TRBD1|TRBJ1-5
TGTGCCAGCGGGGACAGGGGAGGTGGACAGCCCCAGCATTTT
CASGDRGGGQPQHF
>NA|TRBV2|NA|TRBJ2-7
TGTGCCAGCAGGAATCAGGGTGGCGAATACGAGCAGTACTTC
CASRNQGGEYEQYF
>NA|TRBV7-2|NA|TRBJ1-4
TGTGCCAGCAGCGCGGACAGAGAAAAACTGTTTTTT
CASSADREKLFF
>many|TRBV19|TRBD1|TRBJ1-6
TGTGCCAGTAGTACGAGCCGGGACAGGTTATCACCCCTCCACTTT
CASSTSRDRLSPLHF
>many|TRBV12-3/TRBV12-4|TRBD1|TRBJ1-2
TGTGCCAGCAGGCGACAGGGAGGATATGGCTACACCTTC
CASRRQGGYGYTF
>many|TRBV10-3|NA|TRBJ1-6
TGTGCCATCAGTTGGACTAGCGGCCTCCACTTT
CAISWTSGLHF
>few|TRBV5-6|NA|TRBJ1-5
TGTGCCAGCAGCTTGGGGGTCACGGGGAAAGATCAGCCCCAGCATTTT
CASSLGVTGKDQPQHF
>many|TRBV12-3/TRBV12-4|NA|TRBJ1-2
TGTGCCAGCAGCCTTTCTTTCTATGGCTACACCTTC
CASSLSFYGYTF
>many|TRBV4-1|NA|TRBJ2-2
TGCGCCAGCAGCCAACATTACACCGGGGAGCTGTTTTTT
CASSQHYTGELFF
>few|TRBV12-3/TRBV12-4|NA|TRBJ1-1
TGTGCCAGCAGACCTCAAACGAACACTGAAGCTTTCTTT
CASRPQTNTEAFF
>NA|TRBV7-3|NA|TRBJ2-1
TGTGCCAGCAGCTATTACGCGGGTGAGCAGTTCTTC
CASSYYAGEQFF
>NA|TRBV11-2|NA|TRBJ2-3
TGTGCCAGCAGCGAGGGGCAACTTGGCGCAGATACGCAGTATTTT
CASSEGQLGADTQYF
>NA|TRBV7-2|NA|TRBJ2-5
TGTGCCAGCAGCCTACAGACAGGACCCTCAGAGACCCAGTACTTC
CASSLQTGPSETQYF
>many|TRBV10-2|NA|TRBJ2-1
TGCGCCAGCCTTTCGTCGGGACAAAACAATGAGCAGTTCTTC
CASLSSGQNNEQFF
>many|TRBV7-2|NA|TRBJ2-2
TGTGCCAGCAGCTTGCTAGGCACCGGGGAGCTGTTTTTT
CASSLLGTGELFF
>many|TRBV2|NA|TRBJ2-3
TGTGCCAGCAGCAACTCAAAGTCTCGAGATACGCAGTATTTT
CASSNSKSRDTQYF
>NA|TRBV3-1|NA|TRBJ2-7
TGTGCCAGCAGCCTACTGACAAAGGACTACGAGCAGTACTTC
CASSLLTKDYEQYF
>NA|TRBV29-1|TRBD1|TRBJ1-5
TGCAGCGTTGATGAGGCCAGGGGGAATCAGCCCCAGCATTTT
CSVDEARGNQPQHF
>few|TRBV7-2|TRBD1|TRBJ1-1
TGTGCCAGCAGCTATAGACAGGGGACGCGAACTGAAGCTTTCTTT
CASSYRQGTRTEAFF
>NA|TRBV10-1|NA|TRBJ1-1
TGCGCCAGCAGTGAGGCTTTGAACACTGAAGCTTTCTTT
CASSEALNTEAFF
>few|TRBV10-3|NA|TRBJ1-6
TGTGCCATCGAATCCGGTTATAATTCACCCCTCCACTTT
CAIESGYNSPLHF